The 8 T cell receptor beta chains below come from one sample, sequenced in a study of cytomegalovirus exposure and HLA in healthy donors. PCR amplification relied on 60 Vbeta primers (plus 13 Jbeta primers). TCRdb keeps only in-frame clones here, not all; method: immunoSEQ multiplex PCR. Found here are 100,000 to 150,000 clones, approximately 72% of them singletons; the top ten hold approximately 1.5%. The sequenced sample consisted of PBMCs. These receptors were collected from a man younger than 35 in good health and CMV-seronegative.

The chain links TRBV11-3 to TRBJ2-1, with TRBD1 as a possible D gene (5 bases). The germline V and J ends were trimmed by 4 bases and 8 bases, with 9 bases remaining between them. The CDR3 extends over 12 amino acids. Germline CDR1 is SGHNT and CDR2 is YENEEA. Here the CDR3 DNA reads TGTGCCAGCAGCTGGGGCGGATATGAGCAGTTCTTC. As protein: CASSWGGYEQFF.

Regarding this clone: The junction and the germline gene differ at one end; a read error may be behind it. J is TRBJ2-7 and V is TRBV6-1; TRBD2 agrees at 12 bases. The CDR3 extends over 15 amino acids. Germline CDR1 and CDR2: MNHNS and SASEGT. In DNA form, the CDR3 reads TGTTCCAGCAGATTAAGCGGACTAGCGGGGTTCGAGCAGTACTTC. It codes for CSSRLSGLAGFEQYF.

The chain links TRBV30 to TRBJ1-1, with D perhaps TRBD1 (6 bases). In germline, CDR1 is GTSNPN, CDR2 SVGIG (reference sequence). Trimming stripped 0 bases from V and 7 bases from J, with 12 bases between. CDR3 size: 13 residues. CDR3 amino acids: CAWSVLGAGEAFF. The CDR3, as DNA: TGTGCCTGGAGTGTATTGGGGGCGGGTGAAGCTTTCTTT.

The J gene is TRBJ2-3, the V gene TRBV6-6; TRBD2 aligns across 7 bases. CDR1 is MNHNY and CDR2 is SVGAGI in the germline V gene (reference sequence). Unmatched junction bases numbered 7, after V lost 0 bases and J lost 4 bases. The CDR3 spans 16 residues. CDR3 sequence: CASSYSGREHADTQYF. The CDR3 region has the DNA TGTGCCAGCAGTTACTCGGGGCGGGAGCATGCAGATACGCAGTATTTT.

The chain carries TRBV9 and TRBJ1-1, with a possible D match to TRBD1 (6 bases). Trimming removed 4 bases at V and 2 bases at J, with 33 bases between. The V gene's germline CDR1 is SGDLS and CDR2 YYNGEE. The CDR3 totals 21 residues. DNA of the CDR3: TGTGCCAGCAGCCCATTTTCCCCGAACTTACGTTTCTCGGGACAAAACACTGAAGCTTTCTTT. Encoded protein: CASSPFSPNLRFSGQNTEAFF.

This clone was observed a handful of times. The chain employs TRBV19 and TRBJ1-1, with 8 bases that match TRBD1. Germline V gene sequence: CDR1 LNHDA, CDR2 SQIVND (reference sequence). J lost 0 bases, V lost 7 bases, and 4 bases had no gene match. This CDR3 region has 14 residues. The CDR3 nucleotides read TGTGCCAGTACCGACAGGGGATTGAACACTGAAGCTTTCTTT. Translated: CASTDRGLNTEAFF.

CDR3 sequence (DNA): TGCGCCAGCAGCTTTCTACAGGTCGGAACTAATGAAAAACTGTTTTTT. It is translated as CASSFLQVGTNEKLFF. The chain links TRBV5-1 to TRBJ1-4; D is possibly TRBD1 (5 bases). The V gene lost 2 bases and the J gene lost 1 base, with 12 bases spanning the gap. CDR1 is SGHRS and CDR2 is YFSETQ in the germline V gene. The CDR3 consists of 16 residues.

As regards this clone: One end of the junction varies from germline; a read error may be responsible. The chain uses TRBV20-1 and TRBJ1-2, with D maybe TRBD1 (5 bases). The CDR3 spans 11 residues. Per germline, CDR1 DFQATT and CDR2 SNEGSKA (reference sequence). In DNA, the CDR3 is TGCAGTGCGCAGGGCCTTACAGAACCTCGCTTC. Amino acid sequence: CSAQGLTEPRF.